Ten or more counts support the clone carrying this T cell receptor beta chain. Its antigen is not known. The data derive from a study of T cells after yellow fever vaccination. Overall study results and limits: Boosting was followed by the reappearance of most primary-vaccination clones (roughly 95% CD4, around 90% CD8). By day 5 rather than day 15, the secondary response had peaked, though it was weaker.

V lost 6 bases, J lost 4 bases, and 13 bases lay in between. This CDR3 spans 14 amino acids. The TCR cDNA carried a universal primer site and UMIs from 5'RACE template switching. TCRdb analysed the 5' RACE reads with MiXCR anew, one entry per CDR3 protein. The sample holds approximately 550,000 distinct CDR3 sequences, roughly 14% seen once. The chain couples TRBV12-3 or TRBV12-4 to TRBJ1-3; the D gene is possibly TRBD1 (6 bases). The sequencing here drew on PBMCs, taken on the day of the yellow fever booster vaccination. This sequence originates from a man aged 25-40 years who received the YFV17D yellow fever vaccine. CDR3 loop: CASSFGGSGNTIYF. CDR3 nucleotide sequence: TGTGCCAGCAGCTTCGGGGGCTCCGGAAACACCATATATTTT.